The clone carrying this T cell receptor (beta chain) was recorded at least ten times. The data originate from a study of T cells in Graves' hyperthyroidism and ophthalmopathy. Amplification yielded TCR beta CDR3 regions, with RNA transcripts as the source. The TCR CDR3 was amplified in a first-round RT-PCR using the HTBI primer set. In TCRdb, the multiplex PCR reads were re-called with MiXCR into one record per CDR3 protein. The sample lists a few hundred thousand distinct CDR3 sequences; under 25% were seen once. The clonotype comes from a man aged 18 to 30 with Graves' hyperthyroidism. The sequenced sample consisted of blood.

CDR3 DNA: TGTGCCAGTAGTATAACTACAGGGGACTTATCGGGCTACACCTTC. Protein sequence: CASSITTGDLSGYTF. The genes are TRBV19 and TRBJ1-2, with 7 bases aligning to TRBD1. CDR1 and CDR2 (germline): LNHDA, SQIVND (reference sequence). Unmatched junction bases numbered 11, after V lost 2 bases and J lost 8 bases. The CDR3 length is 15 residues.